This T cell receptor beta chain was obtained from a study of identical twins. Template switching added a universal primer site, and cDNA bore unique molecular identifiers. Via MiXCR, TCRdb re-called the 5' RACE reads, giving one row per CDR3 protein. The sample shows around 490,000 distinct CDR3 sequences, 20% to 25% of them seen only once. Study-wide findings and caveats: There was more out-of-frame TCR alpha sharing in monozygotic twins than models estimated. Without tracking the same donors, conclusions rested on cross-sectional statistical analysis.

V lost 5 bases, J lost 3 bases, and 17 bases lay in between. CDR3 length: 16 amino acids. Germline values: CDR1 SGHRS, CDR2 YFSETQ. As to this clonotype: Its antigen is as yet unknown.

Everyone who donated was a healthy Caucasian. These data were also reused for a study on yellow fever vaccine responses in identical twins.

The chain joins TRBV5-1 to TRBJ2-2; weak D call: TRBD2 (6 bases). The sequence came from a woman between 18 and 29 years old in good health. Material: CD4+ T cells sorted from blood. The CDR3 DNA reads as TGCGCCAGCAGGACCACCACCGGGACTCACACCGGGGAGCTGTTTTTT. It yields the protein CASRTTTGTHTGELFF.